The 10 T cell receptor beta chains presented below share a single source sample, sequenced in a study of T cells in Graves' hyperthyroidism and ophthalmopathy. The TCR beta CDR3 regions underwent amplification using RNA transcripts as the source. HTBI primers were employed in a first-round RT-PCR of the TCR CDR3. TCRdb recomputed calls from the multiplex PCR reads with MiXCR, one row per CDR3 protein. The data show about 690,000 distinct CDR3 sequences, 15% to 20% seen once. Source material: blood. The receptors were gathered from a man aged 50 to 59 with Graves' hyperthyroidism.

This clonotype has ten or more counts. This rearrangement joins TRBV7-2 to TRBJ2-5; TRBD2 aligns across 8 bases. V lost 5 bases and J lost 5; bases outside the gene matches: 16. This CDR3 region has 17 residues. In germline, CDR1 is SGHTA, CDR2 FQGNSA. The CDR3 DNA is TGTGCCAGCAGCCCAGCGGGGGACACTGGCGCAGCGGAGACCCAGTACTTC. As protein: CASSPAGDTGAAETQYF.

The chain joins TRBV6-2 or TRBV6-3 to TRBJ1-2, with D hard to call. The germline gives CDR1 MNHEY, CDR2 SVGEGT. This CDR3 contains 15 residues. Between the trimmed V and J ends, which lost 4 bases and 0 bases, there was a span of 12 bases. The CDR3 DNA reads TGTGCCAGCAGTTCCGTGGATATTACTAACTATGGCTACACCTTC. Translated: CASSSVDITNYGYTF.

This clonotype was seen many times. In DNA form, the CDR3 reads TGTGCCATCAGTGAGGGGACTAGCGGGATCTACGAGCAGTACTTC. This codes for CAISEGTSGIYEQYF. The chain joins TRBV10-3 to TRBJ2-7; TRBD2 matches at 13 bases. This CDR3 region has 15 residues. V gave up 2 bases and J gave up 3 bases; unmatched junction bases: 1. Germline lookup yields CDR1 ENHRY and CDR2 SYGVKD.

The sample holds a few counts of this clonotype. This sequence joins TRBV2 and TRBJ2-5; the D gene is possibly TRBD2 (5 bases). This CDR3 contains 15 residues. Germline V gives CDR1 SNHLY, CDR2 FYNNEI. V lost 2 bases to trimming and J lost 1 base, with 11 bases between them. CDR3 protein: CASSESLAVQETQYF. For the CDR3, the DNA is TGTGCCAGCAGTGAATCCCTAGCAGTCCAAGAGACCCAGTACTTC. Complete variable domain (other parts from reference TRBV2 and TRBJ2-5): EPEVTQTPSHQVTQMGQEVILRCVPISNHLYFYWYRQILGQKVEFLVSFYNNEISEKSEIFDDQFSVERPDGSNFTLKIRSTKLEDSAMYFCASSESLAVQETQYFGPGTRLLVL.

This clonotype appeared many times. The CDR3 reads CASSRNRGQNNYGYTF. The CDR3 region has the DNA TGTGCCAGCTCCCGAAACAGGGGGCAGAATAACTATGGCTACACCTTC. The chain employs TRBV18 and TRBJ1-2; 9 bases are shared with TRBD1. CDR1 KGHSH and CDR2 LQKENI come from the germline V gene. The CDR3 covers 16 residues. The ends lost 6 bases at V and 1 base at J; junction bases unmatched: 9. Drawing the rest from reference TRBV18 and TRBJ1-2, the complete variable domain is NAGVMQNPRHLVRRRGQEARLRCSPMKGHSHVYWYRQLPEEGLKFMVYLQKENIIDESGMPKERFSAEFPKEGPSILRIQQVVRGDSAAYFCASSRNRGQNNYGYTFGSGTRLTVV.

Many counts were recorded for this clonotype. The rearrangement uses TRBV12-5 and TRBJ1-1, with D possibly matching TRBD1 (5 bases). This CDR3 is built from 18 residues. The germline V gene encodes CDR1 LGHNT and CDR2 FRNRAP. With 0 bases removed from V and 0 bases from J, the gap between germline ends came to 17 bases. The DNA of the CDR3 is TGTGCTAGTGGTTTGGTAGAGAGGGGAATGGGGCTGAACACTGAAGCTTTCTTT. Translating it yields CASGLVERGMGLNTEAFF.

The chain links TRBV28 to TRBJ1-3; D may be TRBD1 (5 bases). Germline CDR1 and CDR2: MDHEN and SYDVKM. Trimming shortened V by 2 bases and J by 12 bases, and 14 bases separated the two germline ends. The CDR3 covers 13 residues. This chain's CDR3 is CASSLQGAIHIYF. CDR3 nucleotides: TGTGCCAGCAGTTTACAAGGGGCTATTCACATATATTTT.

This clonotype was recorded once. CDR3 sequence: CASTIDRGDSPLHF. DNA for the CDR3: TGTGCCAGCACTATTGACAGGGGCGATTCACCCCTCCACTTT. V is TRBV12-3 or TRBV12-4 and J is TRBJ1-6, with 8 nucleotides matching TRBD1. This CDR3 comprises 14 residues. The V gene end was trimmed by 7 bases and the J gene end by 8 bases; junction bases not matched to a gene: 7.

The chain carries TRBV20-1 and TRBJ1-1, with 7 bases identical to TRBD1. V was clipped by 0 bases and J by 0 bases; unmatched bases: 7. The CDR3 spans 16 residues. CDR1 is DFQATT, CDR2 SNEGSKA, per germline (reference sequence). The CDR3 DNA reads as TGCAGTGCTAGAGATTACACAGGGGTGTTGAACACTGAAGCTTTCTTT. Translating gives CSARDYTGVLNTEAFF.

The CDR3 nucleotides are TGTGCCAGCTCACCACAGGGTCCGGAACGTTATGGCTACACCTTC. As protein: CASSPQGPERYGYTF. The rearrangement links TRBV18 to TRBJ1-2; D not resolved. Germline V lookup: CDR1 KGHSH, CDR2 LQKENI. This CDR3 is built from 15 residues. Trimming shortened V by 1 base and J by 5 bases, and 14 bases separated the two germline ends.